This T cell receptor beta chain was retrieved from a study of a mutant IDH1 vaccine in newly diagnosed glioma. At the level of the study: Treated patients, approximately 60% male and about 38% female, averaged about 40 years of age. V12 came at week 35, V13 at week 47.

J gave up 2 bases and V 1 base, and 7 bases lay outside the gene matches. This CDR3 contains 16 residues. From germline, CDR1 is SEHNR and CDR2 FQNEAQ (reference sequence). General study findings and limits: There seemed to be no relation between pseudoprogression and changes in top peripheral T cell clonotypes.

This table comes from immunoSEQ multiplex PCR, and its TCRdb copy is limited to in-frame clones, with some not included. The sample holds about 46,000 clones, over 80% seen once. A note on this clone: Its antigen is as yet unknown.

Specified time point: week 35, safety follow-up. The vaccine gave 300 ug of a 20-mer mutant IDH1 peptide subcutaneously per dose. Across weeks 1, 3, 5, 7, 11, 15, 19 and 23, patients received a vaccination each time, eight in all. Sequences were derived from PBMCs, sampled from a glioma patient whose treatment included an IDH1 peptide vaccine. This clonotype was sampled from a man over 45 with glioma. The chain combines TRBV7-9 with TRBJ1-2; TRBD1 agrees at 7 bases. This CDR3 reads CASSLGEGARNYGYTF. CDR3 in DNA: TGTGCCAGCAGCTTAGGGGAGGGGGCGCGGAACTATGGCTACACCTTC.